This T cell receptor beta chain was recorded in a study of blood T cell repertoires in COVID-19. Across the study: COVID-19 samples, acute and convalescent, were from the United States, Italy and Spain. T cells, B-cell-depleted T cells, or PBMCs supplied cDNA or gDNA.

Some clones are missing from TCRdb's copy, which holds only in-frame ones; the method was immunoSEQ multiplex PCR. The sample contains under 300,000 clones, 70% to 90% of which appear only once. Germline V gene data show CDR1 as SGHNT and CDR2 as YYREEE (reference sequence). The V gene lost 4 bases and the J gene lost 7 bases, with 15 bases spanning the gap. The CDR3 is 13 amino acids. Participants were aged about 18 to 89 years from 20 to 30 US areas. What was sequenced was PBMCs or T cells enriched from blood (not recorded which). This TCR was sampled from a woman aged 25 to 45 who had recovered from COVID-19. V is TRBV5-4 and J is TRBJ2-7; the D gene is possibly TRBD1 (6 bases). The CDR3 DNA reads TGTGCCAGCAGCACGGACTCGAGGGGGGAGCAGTACTTC. Translating gives CASSTDSRGEQYF.